Given below is one TCR beta chain in context. This sample stems from a study of blood T cell repertoires in COVID-19. In the study overall: Researchers got acute and convalescent COVID-19 samples from the United States, Italy and Spain. Sources were T cells, B-cell-depleted T cells, or PBMCs; the material itself was cDNA or gDNA.

The V segment lost 3 bases and the J segment 6 bases; nucleotides outside the gene matches: 5. This CDR3 contains 15 residues. Germline CDR1 LNHDA, CDR2 SQIVND (reference sequence). Authors' processing steps: It was from reference gene primer amplification that nucleated cell counts were estimated. Data came from immunoSEQ multiplex PCR; TCRdb stores just in-frame clones and leaves some out. That table supplies the V and J calls and clone size; D and trimming were determined from the DNA. The table includes about 190,000 clones, just under 80% detected once. V and J are TRBV19 and TRBJ1-6; 7 bases fit TRBD1. The clonotype comes from a woman of 80 years or more with active or convalescent COVID-19. The sequenced sample consisted of peripheral blood. CDR3 sequence reads: CASSIGGQINSPLHF. The CDR3 DNA reads TGTGCCAGTAGTATTGGGGGACAGATTAATTCACCCCTCCACTTT. Full variable domain (outside the CDR3, taken from reference TRBV19 and TRBJ1-6): DGGITQSPKYLFRKEGQNVTLSCEQNLNHDAMYWYRQDPGQGLRLIYYSQIVNDFQKGDIAEGYSVSREKKESFPLTVTSAQKNPTAFYLCASSIGGQINSPLHFGNGTRLTVT.